This TCR beta chain stems from a study of blood T cell repertoires in COVID-19. Across the whole study: The samples span acute and convalescent COVID-19 from the United States, Italy and Spain. Sources were T cells, B-cell-depleted T cells, or PBMCs; the material itself was cDNA or gDNA.

Generated by immunoSEQ multiplex PCR, the TCRdb table keeps only in-frame clones and is missing some. The sample includes about 72,000 clones, 82% seen only once; the top ten take more than 6.5%. The ends lost 5 bases at V and 4 bases at J; junction bases unmatched: 0. The germline CDR1 and CDR2 sequences are SGHRS and YFSETQ. This CDR3 contains 14 residues. This TCR was sampled from a man between 60 and 70 years old with acute or convalescent COVID-19. The sample consisted of peripheral blood. The chain is built from TRBV5-1 and TRBJ2-1, with 13 bases matching TRBD2. The CDR3 sequence is CASRTSGGYNEQFF. The CDR3 region has the DNA TGCGCCAGCAGGACTAGCGGGGGGTACAATGAGCAGTTCTTC. Together with reference TRBV5-1 and TRBJ2-1, the CDR3 gives the full variable domain: KAGVTQTPRYLIKTRGQQVTLSCSPISGHRSVSWYQQTPGQGLQFLFEYFSETQRNKGNFPGRFSGRQFSNSRSEMNVSTLELGDSALYLCASRTSGGYNEQFFGPGTRLTVL.